The 25 T cell receptor beta chains below all came from one sample that was sequenced in a study of vaccination and CD4 T cells after COVID-19. As for treatment: approximately 10-day PBMC culture with coronavirus spike peptide pools or control peptides (ViraFEST assay). Their antigens remain unidentified. Sequenced with the Oncomine TCR Beta short-read assay was DNA taken from cultured CD4+ T cells. Using its own MiXCR run on the PCR reads, TCRdb lists one record per CDR3 protein. The data contain roughly 15,000 distinct CDR3 sequences, around 60% of them seen just once; the ten biggest clones take up approximately 8%. The sequencing sample was made of CD4+ T cells from blood, cultured in vitro. Receptors originate from a human donor who had recovered from COVID-19.

The V call is TRBV28, the J call TRBJ1-5; no clear D. Germline-derived CDR1 and CDR2 are MDHEN and SYDVKM. Trimming took off 7 bases at V and 7 bases at J, with 17 bases between the two ends. The CDR3 totals 14 residues. For the CDR3, the DNA is TGTGCCAGCAACTCCCCCGACGCGGGACAGCCCCAGCATTTT. This sequence encodes CASNSPDAGQPQHF.

The genes are TRBV19 and TRBJ1-3; a weak D match, TRBD1 (6 bases). Per the germline V gene, CDR1 is LNHDA and CDR2 is SQIVND (reference sequence). The CDR3 is 16 residues long. V was cut by 3 bases and J by 4 bases, with 16 bases left in between. This chain's CDR3 is CASSIWAGARGNTIYF. The CDR3 nucleotides are TGTGCCAGTAGTATCTGGGCGGGGGCGCGAGGAAACACCATATATTTT.

This chain connects TRBV6-1 to TRBJ2-5; D is possibly TRBD2 (6 bases). Trimming removed 2 bases at V and 7 bases at J, with 11 bases between. The CDR3 is 13 amino acids. Germline lookup yields CDR1 MNHNS and CDR2 SASEGT. In DNA, the CDR3 is TGTGCCAGCAGTGAAACGGGGGTGGCGACCCAGTACTTC. Protein sequence: CASSETGVATQYF.

In its sample, this clonotype was seen once. V gene TRBV14 combines with J gene TRBJ1-2; 7 positions match TRBD1. The V segment lost 4 bases and the J segment 7 bases; nucleotides outside the gene matches: 9. The CDR3 sequence is 14 residues long. Germline lookup yields CDR1 SGHDN and CDR2 FVKESK. The CDR3 DNA reads as TGTGCCAGCAGCCTGGAGGGGGCCATGTTTGGCTACACCTTC. Its translation: CASSLEGAMFGYTF.

The V and J genes are TRBV7-2 and TRBJ2-5, with 7 nucleotides matching TRBD2. CDR3 length: 15 residues. The V gene end was trimmed by 1 base and the J gene end by 2 bases; junction bases not matched to a gene: 4. Germline-derived CDR1 and CDR2 are SGHTA and FQGNSA. The CDR3 region has the DNA TGTGCCAGCAGCTTAGTTGCGGGAGAGCAAGAGACCCAGTACTTC. Translated: CASSLVAGEQETQYF. The variable domain in full, completed from reference TRBV7-2 and TRBJ2-5, reads GAGVSQSPSNKVTEKGKDVELRCDPISGHTALYWYRQSLGQGLEFLIYFQGNSAPDKSGLPSDRFSAERTGGSVSTLTIQRTQQEDSAVYLCASSLVAGEQETQYFGPGTRLLVL.

The rearrangement links TRBV19 to TRBJ2-5; D ambiguous. Between the trimmed V and J ends, which lost 8 bases and 1 base, there was a span of 14 bases. This CDR3 region has 14 residues. Germline loops: CDR1 LNHDA, CDR2 SQIVND (reference sequence). The CDR3 region has the DNA TGTGCCAGTCGACTGGACGCCAGCCAAGAGACCCAGTACTTC. Residues: CASRLDASQETQYF.

In this sample, this clonotype turned up a few times. The rearrangement links TRBV7-2 to TRBJ2-5, with unresolved D. Germline lookup yields CDR1 SGHTA and CDR2 FQGNSA. CDR3 length: 12 amino acids. Trimming cost V 5 bases and J 2 bases, with 6 bases left between them. In DNA form, the CDR3 reads TGTGCCAGCAGCGACATACAAGAGACCCAGTACTTC. Translation gives CASSDIQETQYF.

This rearrangement joins TRBV7-9 to TRBJ2-5; D might be TRBD2 (5 bases). CDR1 is SEHNR, CDR2 FQNEAQ, per germline (reference sequence). Trimming left V 0 bases short and J 2 bases short, with 13 bases between. The CDR3 has 16 amino acids. This chain's CDR3 is CASSLAAAKPQETQYF. The CDR3 DNA is TGTGCCAGCAGCTTAGCAGCGGCTAAACCTCAAGAGACCCAGTACTTC. The full variable domain, rest sourced from reference TRBV7-9 and TRBJ2-5, is DTGVSQNPRHKITKRGQNVTFRCDPISEHNRLYWYRQTLGQGPEFLTYFQNEAQLEKSRLLSDRFSAERPKGSFSTLEIQRTEQGDSAMYLCASSLAAAKPQETQYFGPGTRLLVL.

This chain links TRBV28 with TRBJ2-1; D possibly corresponds to TRBD2 (6 bases). Gene TRBJ2-7 matches the end of the DNA better, so the J call may be wrong. Per the germline V gene, CDR1 is MDHEN and CDR2 is SYDVKM. The CDR3 totals 13 residues. CDR3 DNA: TGTGCCAGCAGTTTTGGGGCGGGGAACGAGCAGTACTTC. Protein sequence: CASSFGAGNEQYF.

This chain links TRBV28 with TRBJ2-1, with D maybe TRBD2 (6 bases). Germline CDR1 and CDR2: MDHEN and SYDVKM. There are 16 residues in the CDR3. Between the trimmed V and J ends, which lost 3 bases and 1 base, there was a span of 13 bases. CDR3 residues: CASSFYSGASYNEQFF. The CDR3 DNA follows: TGTGCCAGCAGTTTCTATAGCGGAGCTTCCTACAATGAGCAGTTCTTC.

J is TRBJ1-1 and V is TRBV12-3 or TRBV12-4, with D possibly matching TRBD1 (5 bases). The CDR3 has 13 amino acids. Deletions cut 6 bases from V and 4 bases from J, with 12 bases between. The CDR3 nucleotides read TGTGCCAGCAGCAAGCCTAGGGGCACTGAAGCTTTCTTT. Translating gives CASSKPRGTEAFF.

The chain uses TRBV4-2 and TRBJ1-1, with D hard to call. The CDR3 has 13 amino acids. Germline V CDR1 and CDR2: LGHNA, YNFKEQ. Between the trimmed V and J ends, which lost 0 bases and 6 bases, there was a span of 8 bases. This CDR3 is CASSQDLRSEAFF. In DNA, the CDR3 is TGTGCCAGCAGCCAAGATCTGCGATCTGAAGCTTTCTTT.

The chain uses TRBV6-1 and TRBJ2-7, with D perhaps being TRBD1 or TRBD2 (5 bases each). The V gene's germline CDR1 is MNHNS and CDR2 SASEGT. The CDR3 is 13 residues long. Trimming removed 6 bases from V and 3 bases from J, with 12 bases in between. The CDR3 reads CASSRDRDYEQYF. The CDR3 region has the DNA TGTGCCAGCAGCCGGGACCGAGACTACGAGCAGTACTTC.

The chain couples TRBV27 to TRBJ1-3, with D unclear. Germline lookup yields CDR1 MNHEY and CDR2 SMNVEV (reference sequence). This CDR3 is built from 14 residues. V was cut by 6 bases and J by 0 bases, with 9 bases left in between. CDR3 sequence: CASRPNLSGNTIYF. In nucleotides, the CDR3 is TGTGCCAGCAGACCCAACCTCTCTGGAAACACCATATATTTT.

The chain is built from TRBV11-1 and TRBJ1-2, with D unresolved. The CDR3 has 14 residues. Trimming took 5 bases from V and 7 from J, leaving 17 bases between them. Looked up from germline, CDR1 is SGHAT and CDR2 is FQDESV (reference sequence). The CDR3 coding sequence is TGTGCCAGCAGCCAACTCTTCCAATCAAGTGGCTACACCTTC. Translation gives CASSQLFQSSGYTF.

The chain recombines TRBV7-3 with TRBJ2-7; tentatively, D is TRBD2 (5 bases). With 0 bases removed from V and 5 bases from J, the gap between germline ends came to 17 bases. Germline CDR1 reads SGHTA; CDR2 reads FQGTGA. The CDR3 runs 16 residues. The DNA of the CDR3 is TGTGCCAGCAGCTTAACTACCCTCCCGGGATCAAACGAGCAGTACTTC. Protein product: CASSLTTLPGSNEQYF.

This clonotype has a single count. The chain is built from TRBV20-1 and TRBJ2-7; D is undetermined. V dropped 5 bases and J dropped 3 bases, with 14 bases sitting between them. The CDR3 is made up of 13 amino acids. Looked up from germline, CDR1 is DFQATT and CDR2 is SNEGSKA (reference sequence). Written as DNA, the CDR3 is TGCAGTGCTTCCCGGACCGGTATCTACGAGCAGTACTTC. This encodes CSASRTGIYEQYF.

The CDR3 DNA sequence: TGCAGTGCTCGATTCAGGGGACGAGAGACCCAGTACTTC. This gives the protein CSARFRGRETQYF. The V and J genes are TRBV20-1 and TRBJ2-5; tentatively, D is TRBD1 (6 bases). This CDR3 comprises 13 residues. V was shortened by 5 bases and J by 4 bases, with 14 bases between the two germline ends. CDR1 is DFQATT and CDR2 is SNEGSKA in the germline V gene (reference sequence).

This chain uses TRBV4-1 with TRBJ2-5; maybe TRBD1 (5 bases). Germline CDR1 MGHRA, CDR2 YSYEKL. This CDR3 has 13 amino acids. V was cut by 4 bases and J by 3 bases, with 9 bases left in between. The CDR3 is CASSPFREETQYF. In DNA form, the CDR3 reads TGCGCCAGCAGCCCCTTCAGGGAAGAGACCCAGTACTTC.

The V and J genes are TRBV10-1 and TRBJ1-2; D is undetermined. V lost 5 bases, J lost 2 bases, and 12 bases lay in between. The CDR3 extends over 14 amino acids. Germline V gene data show CDR1 as WNHNN and CDR2 as SYGVQD (reference sequence). CDR3 loop: CASSTAGFNYGYTF. CDR3 nucleotide sequence: TGCGCCAGCAGTACGGCGGGGTTCAACTATGGCTACACCTTC.

The genes are TRBV7-7 and TRBJ2-1; D uncertain. The V end lost 5 bases, the J end lost 2 bases, and 7 bases lay between the germline ends. Germline values: CDR1 SSHAT, CDR2 FNYEAQ (reference sequence). The CDR3 consists of 13 residues. Here the CDR3 DNA reads TGTGCCAGCAGCCCCAACGCCTACAATGAGCAGTTCTTC. Translating gives CASSPNAYNEQFF.

V gene TRBV2 combines with J gene TRBJ2-2; 10 nucleotides line up with TRBD2. This CDR3 is 15 amino acids long. Germline V gene lookup returns CDR1 SNHLY and CDR2 FYNNEI. Losses at the gene ends were 6 bases for V and 4 bases for J; bases not matched to a gene: 5. As DNA, the CDR3 is TGTGCCAGCAGCTACGGACTAGCGGCCACCGGGGAGCTGTTTTTT. The encoded protein is CASSYGLAATGELFF.

The V gene is TRBV25-1, the J gene TRBJ1-2; 9 bases match TRBD1. The CDR3 is 16 amino acids. The trim removed 4 bases at V and 8 bases at J, leaving 14 bases unmatched. Germline V gene lookup returns CDR1 MGHDK and CDR2 SYGVNS. Here the CDR3 reads CASSGPRTGDLYGYTF. For the CDR3, the DNA is TGTGCCAGCAGTGGGCCTAGGACAGGGGATCTGTACGGCTACACCTTC.

The gene calls are TRBV4-3 and TRBJ2-1; 7 bases agree with TRBD2. CDR1 is LGHNA, CDR2 YSLEER, per germline. The CDR3 extends over 17 amino acids. V dropped 0 bases and J dropped 3; count of bases not matched to a gene: 8. This CDR3 is CASSQDPASGLYNEQFF. CDR3 bases: TGCGCCAGCAGCCAAGATCCGGCTAGCGGCCTCTACAATGAGCAGTTCTTC.

V usage is TRBV7-2 and J usage is TRBJ1-2, with 7 bases matching TRBD1. The germline V gene encodes CDR1 SGHTA and CDR2 FQGNSA. V lost 5 bases, J lost 5 bases, and 11 bases stayed unmatched. This CDR3 region has 15 residues. The CDR3 DNA reads TGTGCCAGCAGCAAAGGGCAGGGGGGAAGGTATGGCTACACCTTC. Encoded protein: CASSKGQGGRYGYTF.